This passage covers 20 T cell receptor beta chains from one sample sequenced in a study of T cells in Graves' hyperthyroidism and ophthalmopathy. TCR beta CDR3 regions were amplified from RNA transcripts. The primer set for the first-round RT-PCR of the TCR CDR3 was HTBI. In TCRdb, the multiplex PCR reads were re-called with MiXCR into one record per CDR3 protein. The data show hundreds of thousands of distinct CDR3 sequences, around 15% seen once. What was sequenced was blood. These receptors originate from a man aged 18-30 years with Graves' ophthalmopathy.

This clonotype has a count of ten or more. The chain carries TRBV12-3 or TRBV12-4 and TRBJ2-7; D is undetermined. The CDR3 consists of 14 residues. Trimming took 6 bases from V and 3 from J, leaving 15 bases between them. CDR3 bases: TGTGCCAGCAGCCCTATCCAGGCCGACTACGAGCAGTACTTC. Protein sequence: CASSPIQADYEQYF.

This clonotype was seen at least ten times. The chain has TRBV6-1 and TRBJ1-1; D might be TRBD1 (6 bases). The CDR3 runs 14 residues. Germline V gene data show CDR1 as MNHNS and CDR2 as SASEGT. V was pared by 10 bases and J by 4 bases, with 19 bases between. DNA for the CDR3: TGTGCCACCTTCTTCCGGACAGTCCTCACTGAAGCTTTCTTT. Translating gives CATFFRTVLTEAFF.

This clonotype was detected a few times. The chain employs TRBV4-1 and TRBJ1-6, with a weak D call TRBD1 (5 bases). V was trimmed by 5 bases and J by 8 bases, leaving 16 bases between them. This CDR3 is 15 amino acids long. Germline V gene sequence: CDR1 MGHRA, CDR2 YSYEKL. CDR3 coding DNA: TGCGCCAGCAGCGACCCAAGGGGCACCGATTCACCCCTCCACTTT. This encodes CASSDPRGTDSPLHF.

This chain connects TRBV4-2 to TRBJ2-3; D perhaps matches TRBD2 (7 bases). The V gene's germline CDR1 is LGHNA and CDR2 YNFKEQ. This CDR3 region has 17 residues. V gave up 0 bases and J gave up 3 bases, with 16 bases separating them. CDR3 sequence: CASSQDRRGGPTDTQYF. The CDR3 nucleotides read TGTGCCAGCAGCCAAGATCGGAGGGGGGGGCCAACAGATACGCAGTATTTT.

There are a few counts of this clonotype. The CDR3: CASSQGAGRIYNEQFF. DNA of the CDR3: TGTGCCAGCAGCCAAGGTGCAGGGCGCATCTACAATGAGCAGTTCTTC. The chain has TRBV14 and TRBJ2-1; D is perhaps TRBD1 (5 bases). Trimming removed 1 base from V and 3 bases from J, with 13 bases in between. This CDR3 has 16 residues. The germline V gene encodes CDR1 SGHDN and CDR2 FVKESK.

Only a few counts were recorded for this clonotype. The V and J genes are TRBV19 and TRBJ2-1, with D possibly TRBD2 on 5 matching bases. With 2 bases removed from V and 6 bases from J, the gap between germline ends came to 35 bases. The CDR3 is made up of 22 amino acids. Germline CDR1 reads LNHDA; CDR2 reads SQIVND (reference sequence). CDR3 sequence reads: CASSIFPWDISATILSSNEQFF. The CDR3 DNA is TGTGCCAGTAGTATATTTCCCTGGGATATATCGGCGACTATACTATCGTCCAATGAGCAGTTCTTC. The whole variable domain, filled in from reference TRBV19 and TRBJ2-1, reads DGGITQSPKYLFRKEGQNVTLSCEQNLNHDAMYWYRQDPGQGLRLIYYSQIVNDFQKGDIAEGYSVSREKKESFPLTVTSAQKNPTAFYLCASSIFPWDISATILSSNEQFFGPGTRLTVL.

This clonotype was counted ten times or more. This chain links TRBV12-3 or TRBV12-4 with TRBJ2-1; D perhaps matches TRBD2 (5 bases). This CDR3 contains 15 residues. Trimming removed 5 bases from V and 6 bases from J, with 17 bases in between. Written as DNA, the CDR3 is TGTGCCAGCAGTGCCCTATACGGGAAAGGCAATGAGCAGTTCTTC. Encoded protein: CASSALYGKGNEQFF.

This clonotype was seen repeatedly, ten times or more. The chain is built from TRBV5-1 and TRBJ2-3, with D perhaps matching TRBD2 (6 bases). Germline CDR1 SGHRS, CDR2 YFSETQ. The germline V and J ends were trimmed by 0 bases and 5 bases, with 13 bases remaining between them. The CDR3 totals 15 residues. The CDR3 region has the DNA TGCGCCAGCAGCTTGGGACGGGGGAGTGGAGATACGCAGTATTTT. Protein: CASSLGRGSGDTQYF.

This clonotype showed up just a few times. V gene TRBV6-2 or TRBV6-3 combines with J gene TRBJ2-5; D could derive from TRBD1 or TRBD2 (5 bases each). V lost 8 bases and J lost 4, with 20 bases in between. The germline V gene encodes CDR1 MNHEY and CDR2 SVGEGT. There are 15 residues in the CDR3. CDR3 nucleotides: TGTGCCAGCCAATACTTCCGGGTGAGGGGAGAGACCCAGTACTTC. Residues: CASQYFRVRGETQYF.

In this sample, this clonotype turned up many times. This chain links TRBV6-1 with TRBJ1-2; 12 nucleotides match TRBD1. CDR1 and CDR2 from the germline V gene are MNHNS and SASEGT. With 5 bases clipped from V and 8 bases from J, the junction kept 6 bases outside the gene matches. The CDR3 has 14 residues. The chain's CDR3 is CASSTPGTGGGYTF. CDR3 sequence (DNA): TGTGCCAGCAGTACCCCCGGGACAGGGGGCGGCTACACCTTC.

The table lists this clonotype with many counts. The gene calls are TRBV20-1 and TRBJ2-7, with 9 bases lining up with TRBD2. After removal of 0 bases from V and 0 bases from J, the junction contained 6 bases not matched to a gene. Germline V gene data show CDR1 as DFQATT and CDR2 as SNEGSKA (reference sequence). The CDR3 contains 16 residues. DNA for the CDR3: TGCAGTGCTAGAGATGAGTCTAGCGGGGACTCCTACGAGCAGTACTTC. Protein: CSARDESSGDSYEQYF.

The rearrangement joins TRBV19 to TRBJ1-5; D might be TRBD1 (6 bases). Germline V gives CDR1 LNHDA, CDR2 SQIVND (reference sequence). The CDR3 length is 15 residues. V gave up 6 bases and J gave up 7 bases, with 19 bases separating them. The CDR3 spells CASRNTLRGIQPQHF. The CDR3 DNA sequence: TGTGCCAGTAGGAATACCCTAAGGGGGATCCAGCCCCAGCATTTT.

This chain links TRBV3-1 with TRBJ2-2; 12 bases match TRBD2. The CDR3 covers 15 residues. J was trimmed by 7 bases and V by 3 bases; bases with no gene match: 3. Per the germline V gene, CDR1 is LGHDT and CDR2 is YNNKEL (reference sequence). The CDR3 DNA reads TGTGCCAGCAGCCACGGACTAGCGGGGATCGGGGAGCTGTTTTTT. Encoded protein: CASSHGLAGIGELFF.

This chain links TRBV5-1 with TRBJ2-7, with 10 bases aligning to TRBD1. With 3 bases clipped from V and 2 bases from J, the junction kept 8 bases outside the gene matches. Germline CDR1 and CDR2: SGHRS and YFSETQ. The CDR3 is 16 amino acids. Here the CDR3 reads CASSSGQGGGTYEQYF. Here the CDR3 DNA reads TGCGCCAGCAGCTCCGGACAGGGGGGAGGAACCTACGAGCAGTACTTC.

This clonotype was found many times. An end of the junction does not agree with germline; a read error may underlie this. The J gene is TRBJ2-3, the V gene TRBV5-4, with 9 bases fitting TRBD1. Germline CDR1 and CDR2: SGHNT and YYREEE (reference sequence). The CDR3 covers 15 residues. CDR3 in amino acids: CASSAGTGSTDTQYF. The DNA of the CDR3 is TGTGCTAGCAGTGCCGGGACAGGGAGCACAGATACGCAGTATTTT.

This clonotype came up many times. The chain employs TRBV6-2 or TRBV6-3 and TRBJ2-7; D perhaps matches TRBD2 (5 bases). Trimming shortened V by 8 bases and J by 1 base, and 18 bases separated the two germline ends. Germline values: CDR1 MNHEY, CDR2 SVGEGT. The CDR3 has 15 amino acids. For the CDR3, the DNA is TGTGCCAGCGGCCTCATAGCGAGACTTTCCTACGAGCAGTACTTC. Amino acids: CASGLIARLSYEQYF.

This clonotype was counted between two and nine times. The J gene is TRBJ2-2, the V gene TRBV20-1, with TRBD2 as a possible D gene (7 bases). Germline CDR1 is DFQATT and CDR2 is SNEGSKA (reference sequence). The CDR3 consists of 15 residues. V shed 1 base and J shed 5 bases, with 14 bases lying between them. CDR3 in DNA: TGCAGTGCTAGAGTAGGGGGAGGGCCGACCGGGGAGCTGTTTTTT. This codes for CSARVGGGPTGELFF.

Only a few counts were recorded for this clonotype. The V gene is TRBV5-5, the J gene TRBJ1-6; D is undetermined. V lost 0 bases and J 9 bases, leaving 7 bases between the germline ends. The CDR3 loop spans 13 amino acids. CDR1 is SGHKS, CDR2 YYEKEE, per germline (reference sequence). The CDR3 DNA follows: TGTGCCAGCAGCTTGGAGCCAACTTCACCCCTCCACTTT. Amino acid sequence: CASSLEPTSPLHF. Drawing the rest from reference TRBV5-5 and TRBJ1-6, the complete variable domain is DAGVTQSPTHLIKTRGQQVTLRCSPISGHKSVSWYQQVLGQGPQFIFQYYEKEERGRGNFPDRFSARQFPNYSSELNVNALLLGDSALYLCASSLEPTSPLHFGNGTRLTVT.

About this clonotype: A much larger clone lies a single base off, so this may be a read error. This chain connects TRBV6-5 to TRBJ2-1, with a weak D call TRBD2 (7 bases). The CDR3 is made up of 16 amino acids. V was clipped by 5 bases and J by 3 bases, with 17 bases between them. CDR1 is MNHEY, CDR2 SVGAGI, per germline. CDR3 nucleotide sequence: TGTGCCAGCAGTCACTTTGGGGGGGCGGGCTACAATGAGCAGTTCTTC. It codes for CASSHFGGAGYNEQFF.

J is TRBJ1-3 and V is TRBV4-1, with 12 bases that match TRBD1. The V gene end was trimmed by 3 bases and the J gene end by 0 bases; junction bases not matched to a gene: 6. Germline V gene sequence: CDR1 MGHRA, CDR2 YSYEKL. The CDR3 runs 18 residues. CDR3 sequence: CASSHGTGGLLSGNTIYF. The CDR3 DNA reads as TGCGCCAGCAGCCATGGGACAGGGGGCCTCCTCTCTGGAAACACCATATATTTT.